This T cell receptor beta chain derives from a study of cytomegalovirus exposure and HLA in healthy donors. Points from the study as a whole: Later analysis associated a missense DCLRE1C variant with TCR beta V- and J-gene trimming. Being productive about 87% or about 30% of the time was typical of most TCR beta V segments in an earlier analysis. The study flagged fewer than 200 TCR beta chains as cytomegalovirus-associated.

Primers: 60 Vbeta forward and 13 Jbeta reverse. TCRdb's table, derived via immunoSEQ multiplex PCR, lists solely in-frame clones and lacks some. The table lists 100,000 to 150,000 clones, around 78% of them singletons. With regard to this clone: Its antigen is not known.

CDR1 and CDR2 (germline): LNHDA, SQIVND (reference sequence). This CDR3 has 17 amino acids. J gave up 6 bases and V 4 bases, and 12 bases lay outside the gene matches. This clonotype originated in a woman between 45 and 60 years old in good health and CMV-seronegative. The specimen was PBMCs. The genes are TRBV19 and TRBJ2-2; 9 bases are shared with TRBD2. Here the CDR3 reads CASSNPIAGVRAGELFF. The CDR3 region has the DNA TGTGCCAGTAGTAACCCCATAGCGGGAGTAAGGGCCGGGGAGCTGTTTTTT.